This T cell receptor beta chain stems from a study of T cell changes during pregnancy in multiple sclerosis. Between the trimmed V and J ends, which lost 1 base and 6 bases, there was a span of 17 bases. Germline loops: CDR1 SGHRS, CDR2 YFSETQ. The CDR3 spans 15 residues. Clones were read by immunoSEQ multiplex PCR, and TCRdb kept only the in-frame ones, dropping some. Found here are approximately 40,000 clones, roughly 92% of them singletons; the top ten hold less than 0.9%. V usage is TRBV5-1 and J usage is TRBJ2-7, with D possibly being TRBD2 (6 bases). The sample was CD4+ T cells from peripheral blood mononuclear cells, taken before pregnancy. This receptor was obtained from a female donor with multiple sclerosis, enrolled in a pregnancy study. The CDR3 DNA is TGCGCCAGCAGCTTGTTTATGAGCGGGTCAGGCGAGCAGTACTTC. Its protein is CASSLFMSGSGEQYF.